These 26 T cell receptor beta chains were all obtained from the same sample, sequenced in a study of cytomegalovirus exposure and HLA in healthy donors. Vbeta (60) and Jbeta (13) primers were used in the PCR. Clones were read by immunoSEQ multiplex PCR, and TCRdb kept only the in-frame ones, dropping some. The sample lists about 100,000 clones, approximately 81% occurring once. Input material: PBMCs. The receptors come from a female donor in good health and CMV-seropositive.

In this sample, this clone turned up a few times. This chain links TRBV6-5 with TRBJ2-1; 9 bases are shared with TRBD2. CDR1 MNHEY and CDR2 SVGAGI come from the germline V gene. J lost 7 bases, V lost 3 bases, and 7 bases had no gene match. The CDR3 runs 15 residues. The DNA for the CDR3 is TGTGCCAGCAGTTATTTAGCGGGAGAGGTGAATGAGCAGTTCTTC. Translating gives CASSYLAGEVNEQFF.

This chain joins TRBV4-2 and TRBJ2-7; 7 nucleotides match TRBD2. Per the germline V gene, CDR1 is LGHNA and CDR2 is YNFKEQ. The length of the CDR3 is 15 residues. J gave up 0 bases and V 0 bases, and 2 bases lay outside the gene matches. In nucleotides, the CDR3 is TGTGCCAGCAGCCAAGAGGGGGGGACCTCCTACGAGCAGTACTTC. The encoded protein is CASSQEGGTSYEQYF.

There are a few counts of this clone. V gene TRBV30 combines with J gene TRBJ1-3; 7 bases fit TRBD1. This CDR3 region has 17 residues. Germline loops: CDR1 GTSNPN, CDR2 SVGIG (reference sequence). Trimming cost V 4 bases and J 5 bases; bases outside gene matches: 17. The CDR3 protein is CAWKERDRAAWRNTIYF. CDR3 sequence (DNA): TGTGCCTGGAAGGAACGAGACAGGGCGGCCTGGAGAAACACCATATATTTT. Using reference TRBV30 and TRBJ1-3 for the parts outside the CDR3, the full variable domain is SQTIHQWPATLVQPVGSPLSLECTVEGTSNPNLYWYRQAAGRGLQLLFYSVGIGQISSEVPQNLSASRPQDRQFILSSKKLLLSDSGFYLCAWKERDRAAWRNTIYFGEGSWLTVV.

J is TRBJ1-2 and V is TRBV6-1; a possible D gene is TRBD1 (6 bases). Deletions cut 1 base from V and 8 bases from J, with 14 bases between. The CDR3 runs to 14 residues. Germline V gene sequence: CDR1 MNHNS, CDR2 SASEGT. CDR3 nucleotides: TGTGCCAGCAGTGAAGGCGGGGGGCTAAGCGGCTACACCTTC. Protein product: CASSEGGGLSGYTF.

This chain uses TRBV5-5 with TRBJ1-1; D gene ambiguous. The V end was cut by 7 bases, the J end by 9 bases, with 13 bases between. CDR1 SGHKS and CDR2 YYEKEE come from the germline V gene (reference sequence). The CDR3 totals 11 residues. The CDR3 bases are TGTGCCAGCGAGGCGGACTCGCAAGCTTTCTTT. Its protein is CASEADSQAFF.

CDR3 protein: CASSEATGGGTEAFF. The CDR3 DNA reads as TGTGCCAGCAGTGAAGCGACCGGGGGTGGCACTGAAGCTTTCTTT. The chain couples TRBV6-1 to TRBJ1-1; a weak D match, TRBD1 (5 bases). This CDR3 region has 15 residues. Trimming stripped 0 bases from V and 4 bases from J, with 12 bases between. Germline CDR1 and CDR2: MNHNS and SASEGT.

V and J are TRBV7-9 and TRBJ2-3; TRBD2 aligns across 10 bases. Germline V gene lookup returns CDR1 SEHNR and CDR2 FQNEAQ (reference sequence). With V trimmed by 4 bases and J by 5 bases, 6 bases remained unmatched. The length of the CDR3 is 15 residues. The CDR3 DNA reads as TGTGCCAGCAGCTCCCTAGCGGGAGTGCGAGATACGCAGTATTTT. As protein: CASSSLAGVRDTQYF.

This clone was seen only once. The chain is built from TRBV10-2 and TRBJ2-3, with D possibly being TRBD2 (6 bases). Germline V lookup: CDR1 WSHSY, CDR2 SAAADI. Trimming took off 3 bases at V and 5 bases at J, with 6 bases between the two ends. The CDR3 has 12 residues. The DNA of the CDR3 is TGCGCCAGCAGTGACGGGGGAGATACGCAGTATTTT. Its protein is CASSDGGDTQYF.

The CDR3 DNA reads TGCGCCAGCAGCGGACAGGACAGGGGTGGCTACACCTTC. Translating gives CASSGQDRGGYTF. The J gene is TRBJ1-2, the V gene TRBV10-1; TRBD1 matches 9 bases. CDR1 is WNHNN and CDR2 is SYGVQD in the germline V gene (reference sequence). V shed 6 bases, J shed 7 bases, and the junction held 6 bases outside the gene matches. This CDR3 comprises 13 residues.

The V call is TRBV19, the J call TRBJ2-7, with D maybe TRBD1 (6 bases). The V end was cut by 3 bases, the J end by 2 bases, with 14 bases between. Germline V CDR1 and CDR2: LNHDA, SQIVND (reference sequence). This CDR3 comprises 15 residues. CDR3 nucleotide sequence: TGTGCCAGTAGTATCCCCGGACAGTTGGCCTACGAGCAGTACTTC. Its translation is CASSIPGQLAYEQYF. Full variable domain (outside the CDR3, taken from reference TRBV19 and TRBJ2-7): DGGITQSPKYLFRKEGQNVTLSCEQNLNHDAMYWYRQDPGQGLRLIYYSQIVNDFQKGDIAEGYSVSREKKESFPLTVTSAQKNPTAFYLCASSIPGQLAYEQYFGPGTRLTVT.

The chain recombines TRBV9 with TRBJ1-5; 7 bases agree with TRBD1. Germline CDR1 SGDLS, CDR2 YYNGEE. CDR3 size: 19 residues. After removal of 0 bases from V and 0 bases from J, the junction contained 12 bases not matched to a gene. The CDR3 reads CASSVEDRNTSDSNQPQHF. CDR3 DNA sequence: TGTGCCAGCAGCGTAGAGGACAGGAACACATCGGATAGCAATCAGCCCCAGCATTTT.

The chain couples TRBV29-1 to TRBJ2-1, with 7 nucleotides matching TRBD2. Germline V lookup: CDR1 SQVTM, CDR2 ANQGSEA. V dropped 4 bases and J dropped 0; count of bases not matched to a gene: 18. This CDR3 is built from 19 residues. The CDR3 region has the DNA TGCAGCGTTGGGGTTGGGAGCGGGGCCCTACTGAGCTCCTACAATGAGCAGTTCTTC. It translates to CSVGVGSGALLSSYNEQFF.

This chain connects TRBV7-2 to TRBJ2-1, with 11 bases identical to TRBD2. CDR3 length equals 14 residues. V trimming: 3 bases; J trimming: 6 bases; junction bases outside the gene matches: 1. Germline assignment: CDR1 SGHTA and CDR2 FQGNSA. The CDR3: CASSLGLAANEQFF. CDR3 DNA sequence: TGTGCCAGCAGCTTGGGACTAGCGGCCAATGAGCAGTTCTTC.

CDR3 nucleotides: TGTGCCAGCAGCTTAGGTTTGGGAACTACAGGGGGCGAGACCCAGTACTTC. Its protein is CASSLGLGTTGGETQYF. V is TRBV11-2 and J is TRBJ2-5; 9 nucleotides match TRBD1. CDR1 is SGHAT, CDR2 FQNNGV, per germline. V lost 1 base, J lost 5 bases, and 11 bases stayed unmatched. There are 17 residues in the CDR3.

The rearrangement uses TRBV6-6 and TRBJ2-1; D call uncertain. The CDR3 runs to 11 residues. V dropped 8 bases and J dropped 10 bases, with 12 bases sitting between them. Germline V gene sequence: CDR1 MNHNY, CDR2 SVGAGI (reference sequence). Here the CDR3 reads CASGEIGEQFF. The CDR3 DNA sequence: TGTGCCAGCGGAGAGATTGGGGAGCAGTTCTTC.

The chain has TRBV6-6 and TRBJ2-7; 8 positions agree with TRBD2. Germline assignment: CDR1 MNHNY and CDR2 SVGAGI (reference sequence). The CDR3 runs to 13 residues. V trimming: 10 bases; J trimming: 3 bases; junction bases outside the gene matches: 8. The CDR3: CATQREFFYEQYF. As DNA, the CDR3 is TGTGCCACCCAGCGGGAGTTCTTCTACGAGCAGTACTTC.

The chain couples TRBV5-6 to TRBJ1-2; D gene ambiguous. V was shortened by 0 bases and J by 4 bases, with 16 bases between the two germline ends. This CDR3 comprises 16 residues. CDR1 is SGHDT, CDR2 YYEEEE, per germline. In nucleotides, the CDR3 is TGTGCCAGCAGCTTGGCCTTAGGCGGAAACTTCTATGGCTACACCTTC. Translation gives CASSLALGGNFYGYTF.

In this sample, this clone turned up a few times. This chain joins TRBV5-1 and TRBJ2-7; 10 bases are a match to TRBD2. CDR1 is SGHRS and CDR2 is YFSETQ in the germline V gene. The CDR3 totals 18 residues. V lost 3 bases and J lost 6; bases outside the gene matches: 18. The CDR3 region is CASSYMTSGPGGGLEQYF. The CDR3 DNA sequence: TGCGCCAGCAGCTATATGACTAGCGGGCCAGGGGGGGGGCTCGAGCAGTACTTC. Complete variable domain (other parts from reference TRBV5-1 and TRBJ2-7): KAGVTQTPRYLIKTRGQQVTLSCSPISGHRSVSWYQQTPGQGLQFLFEYFSETQRNKGNFPGRFSGRQFSNSRSEMNVSTLELGDSALYLCASSYMTSGPGGGLEQYFGPGTRLTVT.

The rearrangement joins TRBV2 to TRBJ1-3, with unresolved D. Germline CDR1 and CDR2: SNHLY and FYNNEI. V lost 2 bases and J 0 bases, leaving 8 bases between the germline ends. The CDR3 length is 15 residues. The CDR3 protein is CASSESLRSGNTIYF. CDR3 nucleotide sequence: TGTGCCAGCAGTGAAAGCCTGCGCTCTGGAAACACCATATATTTT.

The CDR3 reads CASSEPGQGLNEQFF. As DNA, the CDR3 is TGTGCCAGCAGTGAACCGGGACAGGGGCTCAATGAGCAGTTCTTC. The chain links TRBV27 to TRBJ2-1, with 10 bases matching TRBD1. V trimming: 5 bases; J trimming: 6 bases; junction bases outside the gene matches: 7. The CDR3 extends over 15 amino acids. Germline CDR1 and CDR2: MNHEY and SMNVEV (reference sequence).

This chain joins TRBV5-1 and TRBJ1-4; 7 positions match TRBD1. Germline CDR1 SGHRS, CDR2 YFSETQ. Unmatched junction bases numbered 4, after V lost 0 bases and J lost 8 bases. The CDR3 is 14 amino acids. DNA of the CDR3: TGCGCCAGCAGCTTGGTACAGGGGCAAGAAAAACTGTTTTTT. Translating it yields CASSLVQGQEKLFF.

The V call is TRBV6-1, the J call TRBJ1-1, with a tentative D call TRBD1 (6 bases). Per germline, CDR1 MNHNS and CDR2 SASEGT. Trimming removed 5 bases at V and 8 bases at J, with 9 bases between. CDR3 length: 11 amino acids. The CDR3 sequence is CASSPDREAFF. The CDR3 coding sequence is TGTGCCAGCAGTCCTGACAGGGAAGCTTTCTTT.

The chain employs TRBV5-1 and TRBJ2-1; 7 positions match TRBD2. The junction had 4 bases not matched to a gene; V was cut back by 0 bases and J by 4 bases. The germline V gene encodes CDR1 SGHRS and CDR2 YFSETQ. The CDR3 is 15 amino acids. The DNA for the CDR3 is TGCGCCAGCAGCTTGGAGGGGACTACATACAATGAGCAGTTCTTC. Protein sequence: CASSLEGTTYNEQFF.

The chain combines TRBV7-9 with TRBJ2-7, with TRBD2 identical over 9 bases. CDR1 SEHNR and CDR2 FQNEAQ come from the germline V gene (reference sequence). The CDR3 covers 16 residues. Losses at the gene ends were 4 bases for V and 5 bases for J; bases not matched to a gene: 12. The CDR3 loop is CASSYRLAGGVDEQYF. CDR3 DNA sequence: TGTGCCAGCAGCTACAGGTTGGCGGGAGGGGTCGACGAGCAGTACTTC.

The chain employs TRBV7-9 and TRBJ1-4; the match to TRBD1 covers 9 bases. The length of the CDR3 is 14 residues. Germline lookup yields CDR1 SEHNR and CDR2 FQNEAQ (reference sequence). The ends lost 3 bases at V and 8 bases at J; junction bases unmatched: 4. CDR3 coding DNA: TGTGCCAGCAGCTTGAGGACAGGGGAAGAAAAACTGTTTTTT. This translates into CASSLRTGEEKLFF.

This chain links TRBV5-4 with TRBJ2-1; 9 bases fit TRBD1. J was trimmed by 4 bases and V by 4 bases; bases with no gene match: 6. The germline CDR1 and CDR2 sequences are SGHNT and YYREEE (reference sequence). The CDR3 sequence is 15 residues long. The CDR3 here is CASSVRDRVYNEQFF. CDR3 nucleotides: TGTGCCAGCAGCGTCCGGGACAGGGTTTACAATGAGCAGTTCTTC.